These T cell receptor beta chains were read from a single sample in a study of blood T cell repertoires in COVID-19. Assay used: immunoSEQ multiplex PCR; TCRdb lists only in-frame clones, some missing. The data hold some 230,000 clones, with roughly 84% observed a single time. Sequencing was performed on peripheral blood. Receptors were obtained from a woman between 50 and 59 years old with acute or convalescent COVID-19. Each CDR3 is given with its conserved first and last residue.

V	J	CDR3
TRBV4-2	TRBJ2-7	CASSQGGVGEQYF
TRBV10-2	TRBJ2-3	CASAPGAGVDTQYF
TRBV19	TRBJ2-5	CASRTHREETQYF
TRBV7-2	TRBJ2-5	CASSLLGADQETQYF
TRBV28	TRBJ1-2	CASNYYTGREYGYTF
TRBV5-1	TRBJ1-5	CASSPGTGAGQPQHF
TRBV19	TRBJ1-5	CASIAGRSNQPQHF
TRBV11-1	TRBJ2-2	CASSLEGTGAGGELFF
TRBV14	TRBJ1-1	CASSQVTGSVTEAFF
TRBV11-2	TRBJ2-2	CASSLAGITGELFF
TRBV27	TRBJ2-3	CASSLEGRSTDTQYF
TRBV19	TRBJ2-6	CASSTDTGIGANVLTF
TRBV6-5	TRBJ1-5	CASSTGQGQPQHF
TRBV3-1/TRBV3-2	TRBJ2-7	CASSQGPEIEQYF
TRBV4-1	TRBJ1-2	CASSQTQQGGLGYTF
TRBV28	TRBJ2-1	CASSLGGRAVHEQFF
TRBV12-3/TRBV12-4	TRBJ1-2	CASSLDRGLGYTF
TRBV7-2	TRBJ2-2	CASSLRLAEGGELFF
TRBV3-1/TRBV3-2	TRBJ2-3	CASSPPLAASTDTQYF
TRBV6-5	TRBJ1-5	CASTGGVEYQPQHF
TRBV9	TRBJ2-7	CASSPLTTGEQYF
TRBV19	TRBJ1-1	CASSTIWGQNTEAFF
TRBV11-2	TRBJ2-1	CASRPGTGRGNEQFF
TRBV10-3	TRBJ1-1	CAADRGQGAEAFF
TRBV28	TRBJ1-2	CASSPPGQGERGYTF
TRBV6-5	TRBJ2-3	CASNQGGSTDTQYF
TRBV7-2	TRBJ2-7	CASSLRFQGGHEQYF
TRBV7-2	TRBJ2-3	CASSRTIGKRDTQYF
TRBV6-2/TRBV6-3	TRBJ1-2	CASSSDSANYGYTF
TRBV2	TRBJ2-2	CASSDRRDTGELFF
TRBV28	TRBJ1-5	CASSKRQGIQPQHF
TRBV6-1	TRBJ2-7	CASSEPGTGGYEQYF
TRBV6-5	TRBJ1-3	CASSTGASGNTIYF
TRBV7-8	TRBJ2-3	CASSYTGGATDTQYF
TRBV10-2	TRBJ2-3	CASSRSGRGDTQYF
TRBV10-1	TRBJ1-2	CASRDTVYGYTF
TRBV19	TRBJ2-7	CASSIERTSGTYEQYF
TRBV5-1	TRBJ1-2	CASRTRTGGNYGYTF
TRBV7-2	TRBJ2-3	CASNPGGTGGTDTQYF
TRBV18	TRBJ2-3	CASSQNQGASTDTQYF
TRBV30	TRBJ2-7	CAWSQGTEQYF
TRBV3-1/TRBV3-2	TRBJ1-1	CASSQDRRVNTEAFF
TRBV4-2	TRBJ1-2	CASSQVQEDGYTF
TRBV24-1	TRBJ2-2	CATSDLGTGPDGELFF
TRBV18	TRBJ2-5	CASSPRGWETQYF
TRBV5-4	TRBJ1-1	CASSLGGQGNTEAFF
TRBV7-9	TRBJ1-1	CASNSPRAFF
TRBV19	TRBJ1-1	CASSQTRRTEAFF
TRBV18	TRBJ1-2	CASSPGGITTMRYTF
TRBV30	TRBJ2-1	CAWRTGFNEQFF
TRBV7-9	TRBJ2-1	CASSRAGDNEQFF
TRBV30	TRBJ2-1	CAWRRLAGNNEQFF
TRBV5-1	TRBJ1-2	CASSLTGDPNYGYTF
TRBV4-2	TRBJ2-4	CASSLVGTEIAKNIQYF